One sample yielded the 27 T cell receptor beta chains listed below, sequenced in a study of blood T cell repertoires in COVID-19. The method was immunoSEQ multiplex PCR; TCRdb's version includes in-frame clones alone and lacks a portion of them. The sample has tens of thousands of clones, 88% seen once. The sample taken for sequencing was peripheral blood. The receptors derive from a human donor in a cohort sampled during active COVID-19.

The chain has TRBV6-5 and TRBJ2-3; 8 bases match TRBD1. The CDR3 sequence is 15 residues long. After removal of 4 bases from V and 0 bases from J, the junction contained 3 bases not matched to a gene. Looked up from germline, CDR1 is MNHEY and CDR2 is SVGAGI. The CDR3 region has the DNA TGTGCCAGCAGTTCCCGACAGGGGAGCACAGATACGCAGTATTTT. It codes for CASSSRQGSTDTQYF.

This chain connects TRBV5-4 to TRBJ1-2; D might be TRBD1 (5 bases). The CDR3 is 15 amino acids. Germline CDR1 is SGHNT and CDR2 is YYREEE (reference sequence). V gave up 2 bases and J gave up 2 bases, with 13 bases separating them. CDR3 residues: CASSFSSGKNYGYTF. CDR3 DNA sequence: TGTGCCAGCAGCTTCAGTTCAGGGAAAAACTATGGCTACACCTTC.

This chain joins TRBV6-5 and TRBJ1-1; D call uncertain. Trimming pared 0 bases from V and 5 bases from J, leaving 16 bases between. CDR3 size: 16 residues. Germline assignment: CDR1 MNHEY and CDR2 SVGAGI. DNA for the CDR3: TGTGCCAGCAGTTACTCGACTCCGGGAGCGGGAACTGAAGCTTTCTTT. It codes for CASSYSTPGAGTEAFF.

This sequence joins TRBV6-2 or TRBV6-3 and TRBJ2-7; 8 nucleotides agree with TRBD2. Germline CDR1 is MNHEY and CDR2 is SVGEGT. V dropped 5 bases and J dropped 3; count of bases not matched to a gene: 12. The CDR3 has 16 amino acids. The CDR3 coding sequence is TGTGCCAGCAGTCTTAACCCGACCGGGACTAGCTACGAGCAGTACTTC. Encoded protein: CASSLNPTGTSYEQYF.

V is TRBV2 and J is TRBJ2-7, with TRBD1 as a possible D gene (6 bases). The CDR3 runs 17 residues. CDR1 and CDR2 from the germline V gene are SNHLY and FYNNEI. Trimming left V 6 bases short and J 3 bases short, with 24 bases between. The CDR3 DNA is TGTGCCAGCAGGAGTCCCCAGGACAGTCCCTCTAACTACGAGCAGTACTTC. This sequence encodes CASRSPQDSPSNYEQYF.

The chain has TRBV4-1 and TRBJ1-2; D may be TRBD1 (5 bases). The ends were cut back, 0 bases at V and 8 bases at J, with 19 bases in the middle. Looked up from germline, CDR1 is MGHRA and CDR2 is YSYEKL. The CDR3 has 16 residues. The CDR3 bases are TGCGCCAGCAGCCAAGATGGGGTGCTCGGGGGAGAAGGCTACACCTTC. Translating it yields CASSQDGVLGGEGYTF.

The chain has TRBV7-2 and TRBJ2-3; 13 bases align to TRBD2. The trim removed 4 bases at V and 5 bases at J, leaving 6 bases unmatched. Germline V gives CDR1 SGHTA, CDR2 FQGNSA. The CDR3 consists of 16 residues. This CDR3 is CASSSRLAGGGDTQYF. The CDR3 nucleotides read TGTGCCAGCAGCTCGAGACTAGCGGGGGGCGGAGATACGCAGTATTTT.

This clone occurred once. V usage is TRBV6-1 and J usage is TRBJ2-4; maybe TRBD2 (5 bases). The CDR3 has 18 residues. Trimming cost V 3 bases and J 0 bases, with 18 bases left between them. From germline, CDR1 is MNHNS and CDR2 SASEGT. The chain's CDR3 is CASSDLRAAVLAKNIQYF. The CDR3 region has the DNA TGTGCCAGCAGTGACCTGAGGGCAGCCGTACTAGCCAAAAACATTCAGTACTTC.

The V and J genes are TRBV29-1 and TRBJ2-5; no clear D gene. V lost 0 bases and J lost 2, with 7 bases in between. The CDR3 contains 13 residues. Germline CDR1 is SQVTM and CDR2 is ANQGSEA. The CDR3 loop reads CSVEEAPQETQYF. The CDR3 DNA sequence: TGCAGCGTTGAAGAGGCCCCGCAAGAGACCCAGTACTTC.

J is TRBJ2-3 and V is TRBV7-8, with 16 bases fitting TRBD2. Germline lookup yields CDR1 SGHVS and CDR2 FQNEAQ. With V trimmed by 5 bases and J by 4 bases, 6 bases remained unmatched. The CDR3 is 17 amino acids. Here the CDR3 reads CASSGGLAGGPSDTQYF. CDR3 DNA: TGTGCCAGCAGCGGGGGACTAGCGGGGGGGCCGTCAGATACGCAGTATTTT.

This clone was observed a single time. The chain combines TRBV4-1 with TRBJ1-2; TRBD1 aligns across 9 bases. The trim removed 0 bases at V and 5 bases at J, leaving 10 bases unmatched. The CDR3 runs to 17 residues. The germline gives CDR1 MGHRA, CDR2 YSYEKL. This CDR3 is CASSQERRGQGRYGYTF. The DNA of the CDR3 is TGCGCCAGCAGCCAAGAACGACGGGGACAGGGTAGGTATGGCTACACCTTC.

This clone is a singleton in its sample. The rearrangement joins TRBV19 to TRBJ2-5, with a weak D call TRBD1 (6 bases). Trimming pared 6 bases from V and 5 bases from J, leaving 16 bases between. The CDR3 extends over 14 amino acids. CDR1 is LNHDA, CDR2 SQIVND, per germline (reference sequence). CDR3 nucleotides: TGTGCCAGTAGCCTAAACAGGGAAAAGGAGACCCAGTACTTC. Its translation is CASSLNREKETQYF.

This sequence joins TRBV28 and TRBJ2-7; TRBD2 matches at 7 bases. The germline V gene encodes CDR1 MDHEN and CDR2 SYDVKM. Losses at the gene ends were 9 bases for V and 0 bases for J; bases not matched to a gene: 8. The CDR3 is made up of 14 amino acids. CDR3 sequence: CASQGREVSYEQYF. CDR3 bases: TGTGCCAGTCAAGGTCGGGAGGTCTCCTACGAGCAGTACTTC.

This clone is a singleton in its sample. The V gene is TRBV3-1 (or the pseudogene TRBV3-2), the J gene TRBJ2-1, with 8 bases that match TRBD1. Trimming removed 3 bases from V and 7 bases from J; junction bases left unmatched: 8. Germline loops: CDR1 LGHDT, CDR2 YNNKEL (reference sequence). This CDR3 contains 15 residues. CDR3 DNA sequence: TGTGCCAGCAGCCAGGGACAGGAGAAGGGGAATGAGCAGTTCTTC. Amino acids: CASSQGQEKGNEQFF.

This sequence joins TRBV5-4 and TRBJ2-5; possibly TRBD1 for D (5 bases). Germline loops: CDR1 SGHNT, CDR2 YYREEE (reference sequence). CDR3 length: 15 amino acids. V lost 0 bases and J 5 bases, leaving 14 bases between the germline ends. In DNA form, the CDR3 reads TGTGCCAGCAGCTTGGATCCCCTTTCAGGGGAGACCCAGTACTTC. This translates into CASSLDPLSGETQYF.

The chain uses TRBV6-1 and TRBJ1-5, with 10 bases aligning to TRBD1. V shed 2 bases, J shed 2 bases, and the junction held 9 bases outside the gene matches. CDR3 length: 18 amino acids. Per the germline V gene, CDR1 is MNHNS and CDR2 is SASEGT. The CDR3 reads CASSEWDRGLGGNQPQHF. DNA of the CDR3: TGTGCCAGCAGTGAATGGGACAGGGGTTTGGGTGGCAATCAGCCCCAGCATTTT.

This clone has more than one count but fewer than ten. J is TRBJ1-3 and V is TRBV10-1; D is unresolved. This CDR3 is 15 amino acids long. The V gene's germline CDR1 is WNHNN and CDR2 SYGVQD (reference sequence). Trimming left V 0 bases short and J 8 bases short, with 14 bases between. CDR3 DNA: TGCGCCAGCAGTGAGTCGAACGACAAAATCCACACCATATATTTT. It yields the protein CASSESNDKIHTIYF.

The rearrangement links TRBV6-5 to TRBJ2-7, with 8 bases fitting TRBD1. CDR3 length: 15 residues. The ends lost 5 bases at V and 4 bases at J; junction bases unmatched: 10. Per the germline V gene, CDR1 is MNHEY and CDR2 is SVGAGI. The CDR3: CASSTTGQVGYEQYF. CDR3 in DNA: TGTGCCAGCAGTACCACGGGACAGGTCGGGTACGAGCAGTACTTC.

This chain links TRBV9 with TRBJ1-6; 8 bases agree with TRBD1. CDR1 SGDLS and CDR2 YYNGEE come from the germline V gene. V shed 3 bases, J shed 9 bases, and the junction held 5 bases outside the gene matches. The CDR3 is 14 residues long. The DNA for the CDR3 is TGTGCCAGCAGCGACGACAGGGGAGGTTCACCCCTCCACTTT. It encodes CASSDDRGGSPLHF.

This clone occurred once. This chain connects TRBV5-1 to TRBJ1-1; 10 nucleotides match TRBD1. The CDR3 is made up of 15 amino acids. CDR1 is SGHRS, CDR2 YFSETQ, per germline. V shed 3 bases and J 4 bases; nucleotides not matched to a gene: 6. The CDR3 nucleotides are TGCGCCAGCAGCTCATTGACAGGGGGCACCACTGAAGCTTTCTTT. Encoded protein: CASSSLTGGTTEAFF.

This rearrangement joins TRBV9 to TRBJ2-5, with 10 nucleotides matching TRBD2. Looked up from germline, CDR1 is SGDLS and CDR2 is YYNGEE. This CDR3 contains 16 residues. V shed 0 bases, J shed 1 base, and the junction held 3 bases outside the gene matches. CDR3 residues: CASSVGLAGVQETQYF. The CDR3 DNA reads TGTGCCAGCAGCGTAGGGCTAGCGGGGGTCCAAGAGACCCAGTACTTC.

DNA for the CDR3: TGTGCCAGCAGTGTAACAGGGGCTGGGGCCAACGTCCTGACTTTC. Its translation: CASSVTGAGANVLTF. This chain connects TRBV25-1 to TRBJ2-6, with 7 bases that match TRBD1. The CDR3 is 15 residues long. Germline loops: CDR1 MGHDK, CDR2 SYGVNS. The ends lost 4 bases at V and 2 bases at J; junction bases unmatched: 2.

The chain combines TRBV6-4 with TRBJ1-1, with TRBD1 identical over 9 bases. CDR1 and CDR2 (germline): MRHNA, SNTAGT. The CDR3 runs to 14 residues. V dropped 3 bases and J dropped 6; count of bases not matched to a gene: 5. The CDR3 region has the DNA TGTGCCAGCAGTGAATCACAGGGGGCCGCTGAAGCTTTCTTT. Protein sequence: CASSESQGAAEAFF.

V usage is TRBV5-1 and J usage is TRBJ2-1, with D tentatively TRBD1 (6 bases). The V end lost 2 bases, the J end lost 0 bases, and 9 bases lay between the germline ends. Germline V gives CDR1 SGHRS, CDR2 YFSETQ. The CDR3 is 15 residues long. The CDR3 here is CASSFKDSSYNEQFF. CDR3 in DNA: TGCGCCAGCAGCTTCAAGGACAGCTCCTACAATGAGCAGTTCTTC.

The chain carries TRBV18 and TRBJ2-7; 14 nucleotides align to TRBD2. CDR1 and CDR2 from the germline V gene are KGHSH and LQKENI. The CDR3 runs 18 residues. Losses at the gene ends were 3 bases for V and 4 bases for J; bases not matched to a gene: 11. CDR3 residues: CASSPAGTSGSLRYEQYF. The CDR3 DNA reads TGTGCCAGCTCACCTGCCGGGACTAGCGGGAGCCTCCGGTACGAGCAGTACTTC.

The J gene is TRBJ1-2, the V gene TRBV2; 8 bases are a match to TRBD1. Germline V gene sequence: CDR1 SNHLY, CDR2 FYNNEI. The V and J ends lost 6 bases and 1 base, in that order; junction bases with no gene match: 7. This CDR3 spans 15 amino acids. The CDR3 coding sequence is TGTGCCAGCAGCGAAAACAGGGGGAATAACTATGGCTACACCTTC. The encoded protein is CASSENRGNNYGYTF. Combining the CDR3 with reference TRBV2 and TRBJ1-2 gives the whole variable domain EPEVTQTPSHQVTQMGQEVILRCVPISNHLYFYWYRQILGQKVEFLVSFYNNEISEKSEIFDDQFSVERPDGSNFTLKIRSTKLEDSAMYFCASSENRGNNYGYTFGSGTRLTVV.

V usage is TRBV19 and J usage is TRBJ2-1; 10 nucleotides agree with TRBD1. CDR3 length: 14 amino acids. Germline V gene lookup returns CDR1 LNHDA and CDR2 SQIVND (reference sequence). Trimming at V came to 7 bases and at J to 3 bases, leaving 3 bases not matched to a gene. The CDR3 region is CASTDRGHYNEQFF. The CDR3 DNA reads as TGTGCCAGTACCGACAGGGGGCACTACAATGAGCAGTTCTTC.